This passage covers 14 T cell receptor beta chains from one sample sequenced in a study of cytotoxic CD8 clonotypes in ibrutinib-treated CLL. The assay was immunoSEQ multiplex PCR, and TCRdb's table has in-frame clones only and misses some. The sample lists 150,000 or so clones; over 75% were seen once. Sequencing used PBMCs, obtained after 24 months of ibrutinib treatment. These receptors all come from a human donor with chronic lymphocytic leukemia.

Here the CDR3 DNA reads TGTGCCAGCAGTCCGGGGGGTTTTTATGGCTACACCTTC. It yields the protein CASSPGGFYGYTF. The rearrangement links TRBV2 to TRBJ1-2; a possible D gene is TRBD1 (5 bases). Looked up from germline, CDR1 is SNHLY and CDR2 is FYNNEI. The CDR3 loop spans 13 amino acids. With 5 bases removed from V and 5 bases from J, the gap between germline ends came to 12 bases.

This chain connects TRBV19 to TRBJ2-1; D possibly corresponds to TRBD1 (5 bases). Germline V CDR1 and CDR2: LNHDA, SQIVND (reference sequence). The length of the CDR3 is 16 residues. V was cut by 5 bases and J by 2 bases, with 16 bases left in between. The DNA for the CDR3 is TGTGCCAGTAGTCCCTCGATAGGGGAACCCTACAATGAGCAGTTCTTC. This sequence encodes CASSPSIGEPYNEQFF.

The chain links TRBV4-2 to TRBJ2-6; TRBD1 agrees at 11 bases. Per the germline V gene, CDR1 is LGHNA and CDR2 is YNFKEQ. Trimming took 0 bases from V and 0 from J; bases not matched to a gene: 16. The CDR3 is 23 amino acids. CDR3 bases: TGTGCCAGCAGCCAAGAGGTTAATCCGTGGGGACAGGGGGTTTTCTCTGGGGCCAACGTCCTGACTTTC. As protein: CASSQEVNPWGQGVFSGANVLTF.

This chain joins TRBV7-3 and TRBJ2-5; no clear D gene. Germline CDR1 reads SGHTA; CDR2 reads FQGTGA. The ends were cut back, 2 bases at V and 1 base at J, with 11 bases in the middle. The CDR3 consists of 15 residues. The CDR3 is CASSLGLQSQETQYF. CDR3 bases: TGTGCCAGCAGCTTAGGTTTACAGAGCCAAGAGACCCAGTACTTC.

The chain couples TRBV7-2 to TRBJ2-7, with D tentatively TRBD1 or TRBD2 (5 bases each). Looked up from germline, CDR1 is SGHTA and CDR2 is FQGNSA. V gave up 3 bases and J gave up 0 bases, with 9 bases separating them. CDR3 length equals 14 residues. CDR3 coding DNA: TGTGCCAGCAGCTTCGGGACGGCCTCCTACGAGCAGTACTTC. It is translated as CASSFGTASYEQYF.

This clone was found a few times. CDR3 in amino acids: CASSPLAGGRFGSYNEQFF. The DNA of the CDR3 is TGTGCCAGCAGTCCACTAGCGGGGGGGCGTTTTGGCTCCTACAATGAGCAGTTCTTC. The rearrangement joins TRBV27 to TRBJ2-1; 13 positions agree with TRBD2. The CDR3 consists of 19 residues. Germline V gene data show CDR1 as MNHEY and CDR2 as SMNVEV (reference sequence). The ends lost 5 bases at V and 0 bases at J; junction bases unmatched: 10.

This clone was detected a few times. The DNA of the CDR3 is TGTGCCAGCAGACGAGCAGGGCGGTTAAACTATGGCTACACCTTC. Protein: CASRRAGRLNYGYTF. The chain carries TRBV13 and TRBJ1-2; the D gene is possibly TRBD1 (5 bases). CDR1 is PRHDT and CDR2 is FYEKMQ in the germline V gene (reference sequence). The CDR3 has 15 residues. The germline V and J ends were trimmed by 6 bases and 2 bases, with 16 bases remaining between them.

The chain recombines TRBV28 with TRBJ1-4; D is possibly TRBD1 (6 bases). Germline CDR1 and CDR2: MDHEN and SYDVKM. The CDR3 runs 13 residues. V shed 6 bases and J shed 8 bases, with 13 bases lying between them. The CDR3 DNA is TGTGCCAGCAGCCCCGGCGGGGGCGAAAAACTGTTTTTT. Its translation: CASSPGGGEKLFF.

The CDR3 region has the DNA TGTGCCAGCAGCCGTTCTCAAGAGACCCAGTACTTC. It codes for CASSRSQETQYF. The chain combines TRBV5-5 with TRBJ2-5; no clear D gene. Germline V gives CDR1 SGHKS, CDR2 YYEKEE (reference sequence). This CDR3 is 12 amino acids long. V was shortened by 4 bases and J by 2 bases, with 6 bases between the two germline ends.

This chain joins TRBV10-3 and TRBJ2-2, with 9 bases identical to TRBD1. V shed 7 bases and J 5 bases; nucleotides not matched to a gene: 5. This CDR3 comprises 14 residues. CDR1 and CDR2 (germline): ENHRY, SYGVKD. The CDR3 spells CAITRTGETGELFF. CDR3 sequence (DNA): TGTGCCATCACTAGGACAGGGGAGACCGGGGAGCTGTTTTTT.

The chain combines TRBV27 with TRBJ2-7, with 8 bases fitting TRBD1. The V and J ends lost 5 bases and 6 bases, in that order; junction bases with no gene match: 15. The CDR3 spans 16 residues. The germline V gene has CDR1 MNHEY and CDR2 SMNVEV (reference sequence). The CDR3 nucleotides are TGTGCCAGCAGTCCCACCCCAGGGGGCGATTGGGCCGAGCAGTACTTC. Translating gives CASSPTPGGDWAEQYF.

The chain uses TRBV7-2 and TRBJ2-6; D may correspond to TRBD1 or TRBD2 (5 bases each). The CDR3 covers 18 residues. CDR1 and CDR2 (germline): SGHTA, FQGNSA. Trimming shortened V by 1 base and J by 0 bases, and 13 bases separated the two germline ends. Here the CDR3 reads CASSLVRVGPSGANVLTF. The CDR3 DNA reads as TGTGCCAGCAGCTTAGTCCGGGTGGGACCCTCTGGGGCCAACGTCCTGACTTTC.

V is TRBV5-4 and J is TRBJ2-3; no reliable D call. Germline loops: CDR1 SGHNT, CDR2 YYREEE (reference sequence). V shed 3 bases and J shed 1 base, with 12 bases lying between them. This CDR3 has 15 amino acids. The CDR3 DNA sequence: TGTGCCAGCAGCTCGGACCTGGCGGGCACAGATACGCAGTATTTT. Amino acid sequence: CASSSDLAGTDTQYF.

The chain carries TRBV6-5 and TRBJ2-2; D unclear. The CDR3 runs 13 residues. Germline V CDR1 and CDR2: MNHEY, SVGAGI. V shed 4 bases and J shed 6 bases, with 9 bases lying between them. CDR3 sequence reads: CASSFRGAGELFF. The CDR3 coding sequence is TGTGCCAGCAGTTTCCGAGGAGCCGGGGAGCTGTTTTTT.